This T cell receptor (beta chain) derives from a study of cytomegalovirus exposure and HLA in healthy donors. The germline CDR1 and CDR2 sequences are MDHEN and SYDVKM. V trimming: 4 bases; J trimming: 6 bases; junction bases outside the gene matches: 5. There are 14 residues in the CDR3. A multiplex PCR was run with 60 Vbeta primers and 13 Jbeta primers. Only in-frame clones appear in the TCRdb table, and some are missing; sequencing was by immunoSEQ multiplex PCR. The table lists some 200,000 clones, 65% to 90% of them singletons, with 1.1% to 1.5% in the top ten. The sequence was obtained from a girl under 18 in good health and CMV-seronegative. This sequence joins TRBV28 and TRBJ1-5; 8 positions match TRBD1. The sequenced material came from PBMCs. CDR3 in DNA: TGTGCCAGCAGTTCCGCAGGGGGCAGTCAGCCCCAGCATTTT. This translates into CASSSAGGSQPQHF.